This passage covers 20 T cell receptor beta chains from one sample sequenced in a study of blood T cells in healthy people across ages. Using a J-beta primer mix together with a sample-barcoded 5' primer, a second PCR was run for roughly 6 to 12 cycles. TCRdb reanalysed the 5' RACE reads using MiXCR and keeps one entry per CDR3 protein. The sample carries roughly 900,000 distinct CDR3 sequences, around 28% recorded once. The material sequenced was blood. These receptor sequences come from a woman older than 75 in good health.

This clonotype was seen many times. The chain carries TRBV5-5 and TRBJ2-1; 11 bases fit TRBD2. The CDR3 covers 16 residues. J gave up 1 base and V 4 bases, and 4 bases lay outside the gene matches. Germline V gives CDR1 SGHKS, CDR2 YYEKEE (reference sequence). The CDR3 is CASSMSSGGSYNEQFF. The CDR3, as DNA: TGTGCCAGCAGCATGTCTAGCGGGGGGTCCTACAATGAGCAGTTCTTC.

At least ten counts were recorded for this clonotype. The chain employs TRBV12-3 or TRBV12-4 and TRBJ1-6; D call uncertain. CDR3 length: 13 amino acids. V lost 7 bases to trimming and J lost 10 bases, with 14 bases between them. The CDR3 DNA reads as TGTGCCAGCATTGAGGACTTTGGGTCACCCCTCCACTTT. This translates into CASIEDFGSPLHF.

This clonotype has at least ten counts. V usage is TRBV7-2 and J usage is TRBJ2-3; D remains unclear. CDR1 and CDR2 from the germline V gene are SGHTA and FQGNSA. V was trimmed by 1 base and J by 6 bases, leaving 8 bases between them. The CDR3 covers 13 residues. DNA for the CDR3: TGTGCCAGCAGCTTAGATCCTCGCGATACGCAGTATTTT. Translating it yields CASSLDPRDTQYF.

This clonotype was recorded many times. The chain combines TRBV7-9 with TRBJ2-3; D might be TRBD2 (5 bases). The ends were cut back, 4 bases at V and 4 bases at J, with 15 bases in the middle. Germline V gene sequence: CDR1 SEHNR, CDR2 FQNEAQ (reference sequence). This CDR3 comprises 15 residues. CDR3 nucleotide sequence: TGTGCCAGCAGCTCCGGACTCTCTGCCTCAGATACGCAGTATTTT. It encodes CASSSGLSASDTQYF.

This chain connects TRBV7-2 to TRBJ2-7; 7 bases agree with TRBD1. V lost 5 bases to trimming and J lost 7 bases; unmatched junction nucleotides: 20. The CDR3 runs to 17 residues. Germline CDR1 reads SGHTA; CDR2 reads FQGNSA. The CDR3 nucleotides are TGTGCCAGCAGCCTCGACAGGGTTATGTATATTTACAATGAGCAGTACTTC. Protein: CASSLDRVMYIYNEQYF. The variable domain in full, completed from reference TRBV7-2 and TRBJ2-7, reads GAGVSQSPSNKVTEKGKDVELRCDPISGHTALYWYRQSLGQGLEFLIYFQGNSAPDKSGLPSDRFSAERTGGSVSTLTIQRTQQEDSAVYLCASSLDRVMYIYNEQYFGPGTRLTVT.

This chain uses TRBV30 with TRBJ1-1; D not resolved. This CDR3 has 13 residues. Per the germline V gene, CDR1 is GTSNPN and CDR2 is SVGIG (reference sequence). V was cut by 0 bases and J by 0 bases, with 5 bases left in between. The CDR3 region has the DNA TGTGCCTGGAGTGTACACCTGAACACTGAAGCTTTCTTT. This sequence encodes CAWSVHLNTEAFF. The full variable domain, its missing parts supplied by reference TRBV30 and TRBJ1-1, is SQTIHQWPATLVQPVGSPLSLECTVEGTSNPNLYWYRQAAGRGLQLLFYSVGIGQISSEVPQNLSASRPQDRQFILSSKKLLLSDSGFYLCAWSVHLNTEAFFGQGTRLTVV.

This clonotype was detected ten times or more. CDR3 loop: CASSFSLANREQYF. CDR3 coding DNA: TGTGCCAGCAGTTTTTCCCTAGCCAACAGGGAGCAGTACTTC. This chain links TRBV12-3 or TRBV12-4 with TRBJ2-7; D may be TRBD1 or TRBD2 (5 bases each). The length of the CDR3 is 14 residues. Trimming took off 3 bases at V and 7 bases at J, with 16 bases between the two ends.

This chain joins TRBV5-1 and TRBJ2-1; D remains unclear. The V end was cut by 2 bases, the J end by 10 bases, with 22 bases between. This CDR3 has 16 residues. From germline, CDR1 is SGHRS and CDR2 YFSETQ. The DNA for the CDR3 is TGCGCCAGCAGCTTAGGGAAGACTTCCTCCTCCAAAGAGCAGTTCTTC. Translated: CASSLGKTSSSKEQFF.

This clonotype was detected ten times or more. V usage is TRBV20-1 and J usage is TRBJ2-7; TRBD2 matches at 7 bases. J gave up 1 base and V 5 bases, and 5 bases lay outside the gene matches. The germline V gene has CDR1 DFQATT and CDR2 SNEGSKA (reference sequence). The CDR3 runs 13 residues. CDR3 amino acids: CSAGRDGSYEQYF. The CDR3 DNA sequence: TGCAGTGCTGGGAGGGACGGTTCCTACGAGCAGTACTTC.

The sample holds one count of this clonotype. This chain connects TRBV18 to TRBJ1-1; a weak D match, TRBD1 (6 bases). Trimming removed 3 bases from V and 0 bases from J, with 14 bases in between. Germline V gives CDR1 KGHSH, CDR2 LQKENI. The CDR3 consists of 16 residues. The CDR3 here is CASSPVGALMNTEAFF. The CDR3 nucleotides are TGTGCCAGCTCACCCGTGGGGGCCCTAATGAACACTGAAGCTTTCTTT.

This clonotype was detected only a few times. Here the CDR3 DNA reads TGTGCCAGCAGCCGGGTGGGGGTCGGAGAGACCCAGTTCTTC. Encoded protein: CASSRVGVGETQFF. This chain uses TRBV7-2 with TRBJ2-1, with D perhaps being TRBD1 or TRBD2 (5 bases each). V was cut by 5 bases and J by 13 bases, with 21 bases left in between. Germline CDR1 SGHTA, CDR2 FQGNSA. CDR3 size: 14 residues.

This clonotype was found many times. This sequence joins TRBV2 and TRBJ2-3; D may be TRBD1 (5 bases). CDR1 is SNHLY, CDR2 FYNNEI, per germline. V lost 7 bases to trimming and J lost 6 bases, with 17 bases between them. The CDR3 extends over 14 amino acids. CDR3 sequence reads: CASIAGPPGDTQYF. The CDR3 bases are TGTGCCAGCATCGCAGGGCCCCCGGGTGATACGCAGTATTTT.

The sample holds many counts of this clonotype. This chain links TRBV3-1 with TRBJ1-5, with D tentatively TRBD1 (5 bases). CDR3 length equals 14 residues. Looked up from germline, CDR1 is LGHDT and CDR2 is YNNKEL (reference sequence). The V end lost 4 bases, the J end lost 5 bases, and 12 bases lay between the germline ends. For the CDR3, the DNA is TGTGCCAGCAGCCCCAGGGTGACGGATCAGCCCCAGCATTTT. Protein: CASSPRVTDQPQHF.

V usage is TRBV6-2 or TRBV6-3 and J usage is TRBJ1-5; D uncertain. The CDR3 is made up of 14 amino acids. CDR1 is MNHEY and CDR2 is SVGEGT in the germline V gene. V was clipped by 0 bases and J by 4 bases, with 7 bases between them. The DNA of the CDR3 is TGTGCCAGCAGTTACTCTGGGGAGAATCAGCCCCAGCATTTT. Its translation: CASSYSGENQPQHF.

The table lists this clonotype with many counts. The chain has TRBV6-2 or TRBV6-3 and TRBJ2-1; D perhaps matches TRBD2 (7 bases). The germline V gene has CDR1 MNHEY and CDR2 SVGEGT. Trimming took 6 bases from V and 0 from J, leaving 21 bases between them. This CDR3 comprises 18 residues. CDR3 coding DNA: TGTGCCAGCAGACCGACCTTAAGGGGGGGCAGCTCCTACAATGAGCAGTTCTTC. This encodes CASRPTLRGGSSYNEQFF.

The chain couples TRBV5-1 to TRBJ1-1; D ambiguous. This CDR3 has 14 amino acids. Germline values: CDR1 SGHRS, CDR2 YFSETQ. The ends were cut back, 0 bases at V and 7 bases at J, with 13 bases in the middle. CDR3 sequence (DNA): TGCGCCAGCAGCTTGGTGGCCGGGGATCGTGAAGCTTTCTTT. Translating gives CASSLVAGDREAFF.

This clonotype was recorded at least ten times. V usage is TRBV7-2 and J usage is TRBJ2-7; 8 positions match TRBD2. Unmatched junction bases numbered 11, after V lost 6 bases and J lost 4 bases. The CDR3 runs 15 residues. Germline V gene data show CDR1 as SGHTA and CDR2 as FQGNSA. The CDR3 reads CASSLARRGDYEQYF. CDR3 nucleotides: TGTGCCAGCAGTCTCGCGAGGCGGGGGGATTACGAGCAGTACTTC.

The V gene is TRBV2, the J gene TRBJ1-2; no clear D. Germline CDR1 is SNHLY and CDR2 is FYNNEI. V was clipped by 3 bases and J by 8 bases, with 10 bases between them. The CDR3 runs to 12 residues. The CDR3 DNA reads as TGTGCCAGCAGTGATATGGGCTCCGGCTACACCTTC. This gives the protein CASSDMGSGYTF.

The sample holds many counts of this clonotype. Here the CDR3 reads CASSLRGQGRAYEQYF. The CDR3 DNA reads as TGTGCCAGCAGTTTAAGAGGACAGGGACGGGCCTACGAGCAGTACTTC. The genes are TRBV12-3 or TRBV12-4 and TRBJ2-7; 8 bases line up with TRBD1. The CDR3 extends over 16 amino acids. J was trimmed by 2 bases and V by 2 bases; bases with no gene match: 8.

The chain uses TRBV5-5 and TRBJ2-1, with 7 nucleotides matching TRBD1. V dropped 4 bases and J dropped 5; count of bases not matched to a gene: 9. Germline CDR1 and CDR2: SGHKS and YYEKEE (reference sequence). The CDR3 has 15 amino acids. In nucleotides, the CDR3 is TGTGCCAGCAGCCAACAGGGGATCTTAAACAATGAGCAGTTCTTC. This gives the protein CASSQQGILNNEQFF.